This is a list of T cell receptor beta chains from one sample in a study of CD8 T cells in ankylosing spondylitis. TCRdb processed the 5' RACE reads anew with MiXCR; each CDR3 protein has one entry. The sample lists about 190,000 distinct CDR3 sequences, 10% to 15% occurring once. The material sequenced was blood, either unsorted or a sorted T cell fraction (not recorded which). The receptor source for this set is a female donor with ankylosing spondylitis or in good health (not recorded which). Each CDR3 is given with its conserved first and last residue. Each record gives: J gene, D gene, V gene, clone size, CDR3 protein, CDR3 DNA. D genes are given only for firm matches. Expanded clones get a size class; other rows say once, few or many, or leave the size out.

j_call: TRBJ1-5
d_call: -
v_call: TRBV12-3/TRBV12-4
clone_size: -
cdr3_aa: CASSPNGRGNQPQHF
cdr3_nt: TGTGCCAGCAGTCCAAACGGCCGTGGGAATCAGCCCCAGCATTTT

j_call: TRBJ1-5
d_call: -
v_call: TRBV12-3/TRBV12-4
clone_size: many
cdr3_aa: CASSHRRYSNQPQHF
cdr3_nt: TGTGCCAGCAGTCACCGACGGTATAGCAATCAGCCCCAGCATTTT

j_call: TRBJ1-2
d_call: TRBD1
v_call: TRBV5-1
clone_size: -
cdr3_aa: CASSFRQGDYGYTF
cdr3_nt: TGCGCCAGCAGCTTCCGACAGGGTGACTATGGCTACACCTTC

j_call: TRBJ2-7
d_call: -
v_call: TRBV10-3
clone_size: few
cdr3_aa: CATGPHGGILDEQYF
cdr3_nt: TGTGCCACCGGGCCACATGGCGGGATTTTAGACGAGCAGTACTTC

j_call: TRBJ2-3
d_call: -
v_call: TRBV5-6
clone_size: many
cdr3_aa: CASINWVTTDTQYF
cdr3_nt: TGTGCCAGCATCAACTGGGTAACCACAGATACGCAGTATTTT

j_call: TRBJ2-5
d_call: TRBD2
v_call: TRBV27
clone_size: -
cdr3_aa: CASTPLAGQETQYF
cdr3_nt: TGTGCCAGCACCCCGCTAGCGGGTCAAGAGACCCAGTACTTC

j_call: TRBJ1-5
d_call: -
v_call: TRBV29-1
clone_size: many
cdr3_aa: CSSINPRTVEGHQPQHF
cdr3_nt: TGCAGCTCCATCAATCCCAGGACAGTCGAGGGGCATCAGCCCCAGCATTTT

j_call: TRBJ1-6
d_call: TRBD1
v_call: TRBV5-1
clone_size: many
cdr3_aa: CASSFKGGDSPLHF
cdr3_nt: TGCGCCAGCAGCTTTAAAGGGGGCGATTCACCCCTCCACTTT

j_call: TRBJ2-2
d_call: TRBD1
v_call: TRBV12-3/TRBV12-4
clone_size: -
cdr3_aa: CASSGTGAVNTGELFF
cdr3_nt: TGTGCCAGCAGCGGGACAGGGGCCGTGAACACCGGGGAGCTGTTTTTT

j_call: TRBJ2-7
d_call: -
v_call: TRBV5-1
clone_size: many
cdr3_aa: CASSTDSPTLEQYF
cdr3_nt: TGCGCCAGCAGCACGGACTCCCCAACCCTCGAGCAGTACTTC

j_call: TRBJ2-1
d_call: TRBD2
v_call: TRBV4-3
clone_size: once
cdr3_aa: CASSRAGGGNEQLF
cdr3_nt: TGCGCCAGCAGCCGCGCGGGAGGGGGCAATGAGCAGCTCTTC

j_call: TRBJ2-1
d_call: -
v_call: TRBV7-9
clone_size: few
cdr3_aa: CASSLEGVNNEQFF
cdr3_nt: TGTGCCAGCAGCTTAGAGGGCGTCAACAATGAGCAGTTCTTC

j_call: TRBJ2-1
d_call: TRBD2
v_call: TRBV7-3
clone_size: -
cdr3_aa: CASSQTSGGYNEQLF
cdr3_nt: TGTGCCAGCAGCCAGACTAGCGGGGGGTACAATGAGCAGTTATTC

j_call: TRBJ2-2
d_call: TRBD2
v_call: TRBV10-3
clone_size: few
cdr3_aa: CAISPSGTGTGELFF
cdr3_nt: TGTGCCATCAGCCCTAGCGGGACGGGAACCGGGGAGCTGTTTTTT

j_call: TRBJ1-1
d_call: TRBD1
v_call: TRBV12-3/TRBV12-4
clone_size: many
cdr3_aa: CASRGTGGIGTEAFF
cdr3_nt: TGTGCCAGCAGAGGGACAGGGGGAATAGGCACTGAAGCTTTCTTT

j_call: TRBJ1-3
d_call: TRBD1
v_call: TRBV20-1
clone_size: many
cdr3_aa: CSALPGGERAGNTIYF
cdr3_nt: TGCAGTGCGTTGCCAGGGGGGGAGAGAGCCGGAAACACCATATATTTT

j_call: TRBJ2-2
d_call: -
v_call: TRBV20-1
clone_size: -
cdr3_aa: CSTPLREKNGELFF
cdr3_nt: TGCAGCACACCGCTCCGGGAGAAGAACGGGGAGCTGTTTTTT

j_call: TRBJ1-3
d_call: -
v_call: TRBV12-3/TRBV12-4
clone_size: many
cdr3_aa: CASSLGPPYLGNTIYF
cdr3_nt: TGTGCCAGCAGTTTAGGACCCCCTTATCTCGGAAACACCATATATTTT

j_call: TRBJ2-3
d_call: TRBD1
v_call: TRBV7-3
clone_size: many
cdr3_aa: CASSWTGADTQYF
cdr3_nt: TGTGCCAGCAGCTGGACAGGGGCAGATACGCAGTATTTT

j_call: TRBJ1-5
d_call: TRBD1
v_call: TRBV2
clone_size: few
cdr3_aa: CASRWGQGGRNQPQHF
cdr3_nt: TGTGCCAGCAGATGGGGACAGGGTGGGCGCAATCAGCCCCAGCATTTT

j_call: TRBJ1-2
d_call: -
v_call: TRBV18
clone_size: many
cdr3_aa: CASSLDRNGYTF
cdr3_nt: TGTGCCAGCTCACTAGACAGGAATGGCTACACCTTC

j_call: TRBJ2-1
d_call: TRBD2
v_call: TRBV6-2/TRBV6-3
clone_size: many
cdr3_aa: CASSYAIPRTSEILDEQFF
cdr3_nt: TGTGCCAGCAGTTACGCGATTCCCCGAACTAGCGAAATTCTCGATGAGCAGTTCTTC

j_call: TRBJ2-3
d_call: TRBD2
v_call: TRBV7-2
clone_size: few
cdr3_aa: CASSLGPGGLTDTQYF
cdr3_nt: TGTGCCAGCAGCTTAGGACCGGGAGGATTGACAGATACGCAGTATTTT

j_call: TRBJ2-1
d_call: TRBD2
v_call: TRBV12-3/TRBV12-4
clone_size: many
cdr3_aa: CASTVGLAGGNEQFF
cdr3_nt: TGTGCCAGCACTGTGGGACTAGCGGGAGGAAATGAGCAGTTCTTC

j_call: TRBJ1-1
d_call: TRBD1
v_call: TRBV29-1
clone_size: many
cdr3_aa: CSARTGGAYTEAFF
cdr3_nt: TGCAGCGCTCGGACAGGGGGCGCATACACTGAAGCTTTCTTT

j_call: TRBJ2-3
d_call: TRBD2
v_call: TRBV7-3
clone_size: many
cdr3_aa: CASSFLAGAGDTQYF
cdr3_nt: TGTGCCAGCAGCTTTTTAGCGGGAGCGGGAGATACGCAGTATTTT

j_call: TRBJ1-3
d_call: -
v_call: TRBV5-1
clone_size: many
cdr3_aa: CASSLAPANSGNTIYF
cdr3_nt: TGCGCCAGCAGCTTGGCCCCAGCGAACTCTGGAAACACCATATATTTT

j_call: TRBJ1-1
d_call: TRBD1
v_call: TRBV12-3/TRBV12-4
clone_size: -
cdr3_aa: CASKVTGGNTEAFF
cdr3_nt: TGTGCCAGCAAGGTTACAGGGGGTAACACTGAAGCTTTCTTT